This passage covers 22 T cell receptor beta chains from one sample sequenced in a study of shared clonotypes between healthy human individuals. Sequenced by immunoSEQ multiplex PCR; TCRdb stores in-frame clones only, minus some. The sample has over 2 million clones, over 85% seen once; the top ten hold 0.13%. The sequenced material came from naive CD4+ T cells sorted from blood. As to subset: CD45RA+ positively selected. The receptors stem from a man younger than 35 in good health.

In DNA, the CDR3 is TGTGCCAGCAGCCCAGACGGTTTGTCCTACAATGAGCAGTTCTTC. Encoded protein: CASSPDGLSYNEQFF. This chain uses TRBV7-9 with TRBJ2-1; D is unresolved. The CDR3 is made up of 15 amino acids. Trimming left V 5 bases short and J 1 base short, with 12 bases between. CDR1 is SEHNR and CDR2 is FQNEAQ in the germline V gene (reference sequence).

The CDR3 protein is CASSLKSLAARQFF. The CDR3, as DNA: TGTGCCAGCAGCTTAAAATCCCTAGCGGCCCGGCAGTTCTTC. The genes are TRBV7-2 and TRBJ2-1; TRBD2 matches at 7 bases. Germline lookup yields CDR1 SGHTA and CDR2 FQGNSA. Trimming at V came to 2 bases and at J to 12 bases, leaving 10 bases not matched to a gene. The CDR3 loop spans 14 amino acids.

The rearrangement joins TRBV7-9 to TRBJ2-3; D could derive from TRBD1 or TRBD2 (5 bases each). Germline CDR1 reads SEHNR; CDR2 reads FQNEAQ (reference sequence). Deletions cut 5 bases from V and 2 bases from J, with 17 bases between. The CDR3 has 16 residues. CDR3 region: CASSPPGRAPTDTQYF. The CDR3 nucleotides are TGTGCCAGCAGCCCCCCAGGGCGGGCCCCCACAGATACGCAGTATTTT.

This clone has a count of ten or more. The V call is TRBV5-4, the J call TRBJ1-4; maybe TRBD1 (5 bases). CDR3 length equals 15 residues. Looked up from germline, CDR1 is SGHNT and CDR2 is YYREEE (reference sequence). V lost 4 bases and J 4 bases, leaving 14 bases between the germline ends. The CDR3 DNA follows: TGTGCCAGCAGCACCCGGGGGGTCTTTAATGAAAAACTGTTTTTT. Protein sequence: CASSTRGVFNEKLFF.

This clone has only a few counts. V is TRBV14 and J is TRBJ2-2; 8 bases are a match to TRBD1. V lost 1 base to trimming and J lost 3 bases; unmatched junction nucleotides: 4. In germline, CDR1 is SGHDN, CDR2 FVKESK. The CDR3 has 16 amino acids. The CDR3 sequence is CASSQAGQAHTGELFF. CDR3 nucleotides: TGTGCCAGCAGCCAAGCGGGACAGGCACACACCGGGGAGCTGTTTTTT.

V usage is TRBV30 and J usage is TRBJ2-7; 9 bases line up with TRBD1. Germline V lookup: CDR1 GTSNPN, CDR2 SVGIG (reference sequence). V was clipped by 7 bases and J by 3 bases; unmatched bases: 22. The CDR3 runs to 18 residues. DNA for the CDR3: TGTGCCTTGGAGGGAGGACAGGGGAATGCAAGAATGAACTACGAGCAGTACTTC. It specifies CALEGGQGNARMNYEQYF.

The gene calls are TRBV5-1 and TRBJ1-6; 9 nucleotides line up with TRBD1. Trimming removed 3 bases from V and 7 bases from J; junction bases left unmatched: 5. In germline, CDR1 is SGHRS, CDR2 YFSETQ. CDR3 length equals 15 residues. The CDR3 DNA reads TGCGCCAGCAGCTCGACAGGGGGAAGGAATTCACCCCTCCACTTT. Encoded protein: CASSSTGGRNSPLHF.

This chain uses TRBV7-9 with TRBJ2-6, with TRBD1 matching over 9 bases. The CDR3 loop spans 19 amino acids. V lost 7 bases, J lost 4 bases, and 17 bases stayed unmatched. Germline CDR1 is SEHNR and CDR2 is FQNEAQ (reference sequence). The CDR3: CASTYTTGQGGSGANVLTF. As DNA, the CDR3 is TGTGCCAGCACCTATACCACGGGACAGGGAGGCTCAGGGGCCAACGTCCTGACTTTC.

Of note for this clone: This CDR3 is also generated by other DNA sequences in the sample. The chain links TRBV7-9 to TRBJ1-4; D gene unclear. Trimming stripped 5 bases from V and 0 bases from J, with 10 bases between. The length of the CDR3 is 15 residues. The germline CDR1 and CDR2 sequences are SEHNR and FQNEAQ (reference sequence). The CDR3 loop is CASSPGGATNEKLFF. DNA for the CDR3: TGTGCCAGCAGCCCCGGAGGTGCAACTAATGAAAAACTGTTTTTT.

V gene TRBV18 combines with J gene TRBJ2-5, with D hard to call. This CDR3 is 16 amino acids long. V was shortened by 5 bases and J by 0 bases, with 16 bases between the two germline ends. Germline CDR1 is KGHSH and CDR2 is LQKENI. The CDR3 region is CASSTLFEGYQETQYF. As DNA, the CDR3 is TGTGCCAGCTCAACTTTATTCGAAGGGTACCAAGAGACCCAGTACTTC.

The chain has TRBV27 and TRBJ1-6; unclear D gene. Trimming took 6 bases from V and 9 from J, leaving 15 bases between them. The CDR3 totals 14 residues. Germline CDR1 MNHEY, CDR2 SMNVEV (reference sequence). The CDR3 sequence is CASSPSTSSSPLHF. The CDR3 region has the DNA TGTGCCAGCAGCCCCTCAACGTCTTCTTCACCCCTCCACTTT.

The CDR3: CASSFTGTGNNEQFF. CDR3 sequence (DNA): TGTGCCAGCAGCTTTACCGGGACAGGTAACAATGAGCAGTTCTTC. V usage is TRBV11-3 and J usage is TRBJ2-1; 8 positions match TRBD1. The CDR3 sequence is 15 residues long. The V segment lost 3 bases and the J segment 5 bases; nucleotides outside the gene matches: 6. Germline V CDR1 and CDR2: SGHNT, YENEEA.

This clone was seen ten or more times. This sequence joins TRBV7-3 and TRBJ2-7, with TRBD1 identical over 8 bases. CDR3 size: 13 residues. Per germline, CDR1 SGHTA and CDR2 FQGTGA. J lost 3 bases, V lost 5 bases, and 3 bases had no gene match. CDR3 in amino acids: CASSDRGGYEQYF. CDR3 DNA: TGTGCCAGCAGCGACAGGGGAGGCTACGAGCAGTACTTC.

The genes are TRBV5-6 and TRBJ1-2; 8 bases align to TRBD1. The CDR3 loop spans 14 amino acids. Unmatched junction bases numbered 7, after V lost 5 bases and J lost 4 bases. Germline V lookup: CDR1 SGHDT, CDR2 YYEEEE. As DNA, the CDR3 is TGTGCCAGCAGGGAGACAGGGGACGTCTATGGCTACACCTTC. Its protein is CASRETGDVYGYTF.

The gene calls are TRBV7-2 and TRBJ2-7; TRBD1 or TRBD2 may be the D gene (5 bases each). CDR3 length: 14 amino acids. V was cut by 5 bases and J by 3 bases, with 14 bases left in between. CDR1 and CDR2 (germline): SGHTA, FQGNSA. CDR3 DNA: TGTGCCAGCAGCGAAGACGGGACCTACTACGAGCAGTACTTC. Its protein product is CASSEDGTYYEQYF.

The genes are TRBV11-3 and TRBJ2-7; D is undetermined. Trimming removed 9 bases from V and 4 bases from J, with 19 bases in between. CDR1 is SGHNT, CDR2 YENEEA, per germline. The CDR3 length is 14 residues. CDR3 sequence reads: CASRLRTALYEQYF. The CDR3 coding sequence is TGTGCCAGTAGGTTGAGGACCGCTTTGTACGAGCAGTACTTC.

J is TRBJ2-1 and V is TRBV6-5; no reliable D call. The CDR3 sequence is 15 residues long. Germline CDR1 is MNHEY and CDR2 is SVGAGI. V was shortened by 6 bases and J by 0 bases, with 12 bases between the two germline ends. The CDR3 DNA sequence: TGTGCCAGCAGCCTAGACGGAAACTCCTACAATGAGCAGTTCTTC. Its protein is CASSLDGNSYNEQFF.

On this clone: A single base separates this from a much larger clone, so it may be a read error. The gene calls are TRBV11-3 and TRBJ2-5; D may be TRBD1 or TRBD2 (5 bases each). Germline V lookup: CDR1 SGHNT, CDR2 YENEEA. Between the trimmed V and J ends, which lost 3 bases and 3 bases, there was a span of 5 bases. The CDR3 loop spans 12 amino acids. The CDR3 spells CASSLGEETQYF. The DNA for the CDR3 is TGTGCCAGCAGCTTGGGGGAAGAGACCCAGTACTTC.

The chain uses TRBV6-6 and TRBJ2-7, with D tentatively TRBD2 (6 bases). The CDR3 has 14 residues. V lost 8 bases, J lost 0 bases, and 14 bases lay in between. Germline CDR1 reads MNHNY; CDR2 reads SVGAGI (reference sequence). CDR3 nucleotides: TGTGCCAGCTCCGGTGGAGGGAGCTCCTACGAGCAGTACTTC. It specifies CASSGGGSSYEQYF.

With respect to this clone: The same CDR3 arises from other DNA sequences in this sample as well. CDR3 sequence (DNA): TGCGCCAGCAGCCCTGGGACGGCGAGCTCCTACGAGCAGTACTTC. Its translation: CASSPGTASSYEQYF. The chain uses TRBV5-1 and TRBJ2-7, with D perhaps being TRBD1 or TRBD2 (5 bases each). The CDR3 runs to 15 residues. Germline V gives CDR1 SGHRS, CDR2 YFSETQ. V was clipped by 4 bases and J by 0 bases, with 14 bases between them.

The genes are TRBV6-1 and TRBJ1-5; possible D gene TRBD1, 5 bases. CDR1 and CDR2 from the germline V gene are MNHNS and SASEGT. This CDR3 is 13 amino acids long. V was cut by 11 bases and J by 1 base, with 12 bases left in between. This CDR3 is CAGAGDSNQPQHF. CDR3 in DNA: TGTGCCGGGGCCGGGGACAGCAATCAGCCCCAGCATTTT.

Remarks on this clone: This sample includes further DNA sequences coding for the same CDR3. The CDR3: CASSLATDNEKLFF. The CDR3 nucleotides read TGTGCCAGCAGCTTAGCCACAGATAATGAAAAACTGTTTTTT. The rearrangement links TRBV7-9 to TRBJ1-4; D unclear. With 0 bases removed from V and 4 bases from J, the gap between germline ends came to 6 bases. There are 14 residues in the CDR3. Germline V lookup: CDR1 SEHNR, CDR2 FQNEAQ (reference sequence).